These T cell receptor beta chains were read from a single sample in a study of T cell responses to AZD1222 COVID-19 vaccine. Produced via immunoSEQ multiplex PCR; TCRdb's table is partial and in-frame only. The sample has about 180,000 clones, around 94% seen once. Sequencing used peripheral blood, obtained 28 days after the second AZD1222 dose. These receptors all stem from an adult who received the AZD1222 COVID-19 vaccine. CDR3s include the opening cysteine and the closing phenylalanine or tryptophan. D genes are given only for firm matches. Clone size is not always given. Where it is, it says once, few, many or a class for expanded clones.

J gene,D gene,V gene,clone size,CDR3 DNA,CDR3 protein
TRBJ1-6,NA,TRBV5-4,NA,TGTGCCAGCAGCGAATACCCGGCGGGCAGTACCTATAATTCACCCCTCCACTTT,CASSEYPAGSTYNSPLHF
TRBJ2-1,TRBD2,TRBV7-6,once,TGTGCCAGCAGCACTTCCGGGACTAGCGGGTACAATGAGCAGTTCTTC,CASSTSGTSGYNEQFF
TRBJ2-7,NA,TRBV19,NA,TGTGCCAGTAGTATAAGTCCAGGGATTTACGAGCAGTACTTC,CASSISPGIYEQYF
TRBJ1-4,NA,TRBV11-2,NA,TGTGCCAGCAGCCCGGTAGAGGGGCGGGCGGATGAAAAACTGTTTTTT,CASSPVEGRADEKLFF
TRBJ2-5,NA,TRBV9,once,TGTGCCAGCAGCTCCGGGACTCCGGGCGGAGGGACCCAGTACTTC,CASSSGTPGGGTQYF
TRBJ1-6,NA,TRBV19,once,TGTGCCAGTAGTATAGGCCCCTTGGATTCACCCCTCCACTTT,CASSIGPLDSPLHF
TRBJ1-1,NA,TRBV10-1,NA,TGCGCCAGCAGTGGGACGGCGGGGGGATACACTGAAGCTTTCTTT,CASSGTAGGYTEAFF
TRBJ1-2,NA,TRBV28,NA,TGTGCCAGCAGACGTCTGGAGGGGTATGGCTATGGCTACACCTTC,CASRRLEGYGYGYTF
TRBJ2-5,NA,TRBV25-1,NA,TGTGCCAGCAGCTACCACGTCCCGGAGACCCAGTACTTC,CASSYHVPETQYF
TRBJ1-1,NA,TRBV28,few,TGTGCCAGCAGTTCGAACAAGTGGGAATCGCGAGGGGACACTGAAGCTTTCTTT,CASSSNKWESRGDTEAFF
TRBJ1-5,NA,TRBV23-1,NA,TGCGCCAGCATCATTCAGGGCAGCAATCAGCCCCAGCATTTT,CASIIQGSNQPQHF
TRBJ1-1,NA,TRBV19,NA,TGTGCCAGTAGTTATGGGAACACTGAAGCTTTCTTT,CASSYGNTEAFF
TRBJ2-1,TRBD2,TRBV7-8,NA,TGTGCCAGCAGCTTAGCTAGGGACGCGGGAGCTTACTACAATGAGCAGTTCTTC,CASSLARDAGAYYNEQFF
TRBJ2-1,NA,TRBV11-3,few,TGTGCCAGCAGCTTAGGGGGTAGGAATGAGCAGTTCTTC,CASSLGGRNEQFF
TRBJ2-1,NA,TRBV19,NA,TGTGCCAGTAAGGCTAGCACTATGAACAATGAGCAGTTCTTC,CASKASTMNNEQFF
TRBJ2-1,TRBD2,TRBV7-3,NA,TGTGCCAGCAGCTTAACTCCTAGCGGGGGGGCCAATGAGCAGTTCTTC,CASSLTPSGGANEQFF
TRBJ1-1,NA,TRBV5-1,NA,TGCGCCAGCAGTCTCGATAGGCTCTGGCCGGGGGGCACTGAAGCTTTCTTT,CASSLDRLWPGGTEAFF
TRBJ1-5,NA,TRBV2,NA,TGTGCCAGCAGTGCGGGTCTGAATAGCAATCAGCCCCAGCATTTT,CASSAGLNSNQPQHF
TRBJ1-1,TRBD1,TRBV5-1,NA,TGCGCCAGCAGCTTGGGGGACAGGGTCCGTATATCCCGCACTGAAGCTTTCTTT,CASSLGDRVRISRTEAFF
TRBJ2-4,TRBD1,TRBV28,NA,TGTGCCAGCAGTTCGCGATTCGGACAGGGAAACATTCAGTACTTC,CASSSRFGQGNIQYF
TRBJ2-1,NA,TRBV5-6,once,TGTGCCAGCCAGAGCCGGGGTCACAATGAGCAGTTCTTC,CASQSRGHNEQFF
TRBJ2-5,TRBD2,TRBV4-1,NA,TGCGCCAGCAGCCCCGGGACTAGCGGGACGAGAAACCAAGAGACCCAGTACTTC,CASSPGTSGTRNQETQYF
TRBJ1-1,NA,TRBV2,NA,TGTGCCAGCAGTTCAGAGATAACTGAAGCTTTCTTT,CASSSEITEAFF
TRBJ2-2,NA,TRBV6-4,NA,TGTGCCAGCAGACCTGGGGCTACCGACACCGGGGAGCTGTTTTTT,CASRPGATDTGELFF
TRBJ2-5,NA,TRBV25-1,NA,TGTGCCAGCAGTGCCTTCGCGGTGGAGACCCAGTACTTC,CASSAFAVETQYF
TRBJ1-3,NA,TRBV4-3,NA,TGCGCCAGCAGCCTCCGGGGCACTGGAAACACCATATATTTT,CASSLRGTGNTIYF
TRBJ2-1,NA,TRBV6-1,once,TGTGCCAGCAGTGAAAGTGACAATGAGCAGTTCTTC,CASSESDNEQFF
TRBJ1-6,NA,TRBV6-5,NA,TGTGCCAGCAGTAACACAGTCATCTCCCTCCACTTT,CASSNTVISLHF
TRBJ2-1,TRBD2,TRBV19,NA,TGTGCCAGTAGTAGAGGACTAGCGGGGCACAATGAGCAGTTCTTC,CASSRGLAGHNEQFF
TRBJ2-7,NA,TRBV6-5,NA,TGTGCCAGCAGTCATAACCGGGACCCCTACGAGCAGTACTTC,CASSHNRDPYEQYF
TRBJ2-2,TRBD2,TRBV5-1,NA,TGCGCCAGCAGGGGGACTAGCGGGAACACCGGGGAGCTGTTTTTT,CASRGTSGNTGELFF
TRBJ2-1,TRBD2,TRBV3-1/TRBV3-2,NA,TGTGCCAGCAGCCAAAATAGCGGGGGGGCCGAAAATGAGCAGTTCTTC,CASSQNSGGAENEQFF
TRBJ2-1,NA,TRBV2,NA,TGTGCCAGCAGTACGGGGTCATACAATGAGCAGTTCTTC,CASSTGSYNEQFF
TRBJ2-6,NA,TRBV5-8,once,TGTGCCAGCAGAGAGCGCCGCCTCTCTGGGGCCAACGTCCTGACTTTC,CASRERRLSGANVLTF
TRBJ2-1,NA,TRBV5-4,NA,TGTGCCAGCAGCTTACGGAGGCAATCCTACAATGAGCAGTTCTTC,CASSLRRQSYNEQFF
TRBJ1-3,NA,TRBV5-1,NA,TGCGCCAGCAGCTTGGAGTTCAGTTATCCCGGAAACACCATATATTTT,CASSLEFSYPGNTIYF
TRBJ1-1,NA,TRBV19,NA,TGTGCCAGTAGTGCGAGGGCGAACACTGAAGCTTTCTTT,CASSARANTEAFF
TRBJ2-7,NA,TRBV5-6,NA,TGTGCCAGCAGCACCAGGGGGGCCCCATCCTACGAGCAGTACTTC,CASSTRGAPSYEQYF
TRBJ2-7,NA,TRBV7-3,NA,TGTGCCAGCAGCCCCGGCTCTGGGACGGGCTCCTACGAGCAGTACTTC,CASSPGSGTGSYEQYF
TRBJ2-5,NA,TRBV9,NA,TGTGCCAGCAGCGTAGGGGCAGGGGCCCTTCAAGAGACCCAGTACTTC,CASSVGAGALQETQYF
TRBJ1-4,NA,TRBV19,once,TGTGCCAGTAGTATTGTTCAGGGCCGCCCGGAAAAACTGTTTTTT,CASSIVQGRPEKLFF
TRBJ2-7,NA,TRBV5-1,NA,TGCGCCAGCAGGGCAACAGGGTCTCGGGAGCAGTACTTC,CASRATGSREQYF
TRBJ1-1,TRBD1,TRBV28,NA,TGTGCCAGCAGCGGGACAGGGGGGAGCACTGAAGCTTTCTTT,CASSGTGGSTEAFF
TRBJ2-1,NA,TRBV7-9,NA,TGTGCCAGCAGCTTACTGCTTTCCGACAATGAGCAGTTCTTC,CASSLLLSDNEQFF
TRBJ1-3,NA,TRBV20-1,NA,TGCAGTGCTAGTCGAGGACAGCCGATCTCTGGAAACACCATATATTTT,CSASRGQPISGNTIYF
TRBJ2-3,TRBD2,TRBV7-2,NA,TGTGCCAGCAGCCTAGCGGGTATTATTCGAGATACGCAGTATTTT,CASSLAGIIRDTQYF
TRBJ1-3,NA,TRBV27,NA,TGTGCCAGCAGTCCCAGGGGCGCTGGAAACACCATATATTTT,CASSPRGAGNTIYF
TRBJ2-7,NA,TRBV18,NA,TGTGCCAGCTCAGAGATGGGGGGTTCCTACGAGCAGTACTTC,CASSEMGGSYEQYF
TRBJ2-7,NA,TRBV28,NA,TGTGCCAGCAGGAAACAAGGTACCACCTACGAGCAGTACTTC,CASRKQGTTYEQYF